A single T cell receptor beta chain is shown here with its context. As yet, its antigen is unknown. In making TCR beta libraries, quantitative 5'-RACE with molecular barcodes was used. Via MiXCR, TCRdb re-called the 5' RACE reads, giving one row per CDR3 protein. This repertoire shows approximately 110,000 distinct CDR3 sequences, 24% found once; its top ten account for roughly an eighth. The data derive from a study of CD8 T cells in ankylosing spondylitis. General study findings and limits: Matched synovial fluid from ankylosing spondylitis patients was reported to be enriched for disease-linked clones. Disease-linked clones were found to be CD8+ and relatively rare in peripheral blood. Made up of about eight highly homologous variants, a TCR beta motif appeared characteristic of ankylosing spondylitis blood.

Trimming took 4 bases from V and 3 from J, leaving 15 bases between them. This CDR3 comprises 14 residues. The germline CDR1 and CDR2 sequences are SQVTM and ANQGSEA. The chain recombines TRBV29-1 with TRBJ1-1; TRBD1 might be the D (5 bases). The sample consisted of synovial fluid, either unsorted or a sorted T cell fraction (not recorded which). This TCR came from a male donor with ankylosing spondylitis. CDR3 coding DNA: TGCAGCGTTGCTAGGGCGGGGGGAGACACTGAAGCTTTCTTT. Protein product: CSVARAGGDTEAFF.